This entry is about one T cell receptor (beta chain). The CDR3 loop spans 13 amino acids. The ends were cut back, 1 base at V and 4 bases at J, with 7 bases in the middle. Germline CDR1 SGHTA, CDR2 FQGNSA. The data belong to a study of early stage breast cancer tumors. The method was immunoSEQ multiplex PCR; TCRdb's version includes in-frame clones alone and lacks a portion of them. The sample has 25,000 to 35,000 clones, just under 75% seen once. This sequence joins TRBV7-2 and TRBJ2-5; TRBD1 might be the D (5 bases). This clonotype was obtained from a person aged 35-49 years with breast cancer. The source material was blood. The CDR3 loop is CASSLEDRETQYF. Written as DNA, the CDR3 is TGTGCCAGCAGCTTAGAAGACAGAGAGACCCAGTACTTC.